This TCR beta chain was sequenced for a study of T cells in severe cutaneous drug reactions. Study details: Patients came from Taiwan, Thailand and a European registry, 2011 to 2018. Study-wide results and limits: TRBV12-4 use rose strongly in carbamazepine-induced Stevens-Johnson syndrome or toxic epidermal necrolysis, averaging around 32% in blister cells and 4% to 5.5% in PBMC. Tolerant-control and healthy-donor PBMC lacked or rarely had the public CDR3 found in blisters.

The donors had carbamazepine-induced Stevens-Johnson syndrome or toxic epidermal necrolysis. The length of the CDR3 is 16 residues. Germline V gives CDR1 DFQATT, CDR2 SNEGSKA (reference sequence). Libraries were made by iRepertoire multiplex PCR with TCR subtype-specific primers for bulk and single-cell sequencing. TCRdb re-called the multiplex PCR reads and catalogs CDR3 proteins one per entry, DNA excluded. This listing includes some 9,900 distinct CDR3 sequences. As for this clonotype: Its antigen is unknown.

The rearrangement links TRBV20-1 to TRBJ2-7; TCRdb outputs TRBD2, but without DNA this stays unchecked. Sequencing was carried out using cells from a skin blister. This TCR was sampled from a human donor with Stevens-Johnson syndrome, a severe cutaneous drug reaction. The CDR3 loop is CSARGSGLPLSYEQYF.